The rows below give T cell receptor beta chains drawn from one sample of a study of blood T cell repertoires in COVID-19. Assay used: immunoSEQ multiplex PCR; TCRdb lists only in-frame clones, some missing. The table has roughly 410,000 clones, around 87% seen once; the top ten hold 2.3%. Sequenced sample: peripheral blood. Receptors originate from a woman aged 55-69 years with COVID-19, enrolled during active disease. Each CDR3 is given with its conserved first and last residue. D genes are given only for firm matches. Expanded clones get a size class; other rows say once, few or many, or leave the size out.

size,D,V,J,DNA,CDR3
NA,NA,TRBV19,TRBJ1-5,TGTGCCAGTAGTATAGAAGTCCCAGGACACAATCAGCCCCAGCATTTT,CASSIEVPGHNQPQHF
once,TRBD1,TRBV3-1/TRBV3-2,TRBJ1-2,TGTGCCAGCAGCCCCTCAGGACAGGGTGGGTATGGCTACACCTTC,CASSPSGQGGYGYTF
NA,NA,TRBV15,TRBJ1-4,TGTGCCACCAACCAACCGAGCCAAACTAATGAAAAACTGTTTTTT,CATNQPSQTNEKLFF
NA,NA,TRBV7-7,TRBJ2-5,TGTGCTAGCAGCCCCAGTCCGAGAGGCCAAGAGACCCAGTACTTC,CASSPSPRGQETQYF
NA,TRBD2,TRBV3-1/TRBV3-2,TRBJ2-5,TGTGCCAGCAGCCAAAGGCCTAGCGGGGGGGGGAAGACCCAGTACTTC,CASSQRPSGGGKTQYF
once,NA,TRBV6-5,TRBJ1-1,TGTGCCAGCAGTACCAGAGACCCAGGGATCACTGAAGCTTTCTTT,CASSTRDPGITEAFF
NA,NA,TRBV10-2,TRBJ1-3,TGCGCCAGCAGTGAGACAGGAGGAAACACCATATATTTT,CASSETGGNTIYF
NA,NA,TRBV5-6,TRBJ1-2,TGTGCCAGCAACGGGGACGGGGGAGCGAACTATGGCTACACCTTC,CASNGDGGANYGYTF
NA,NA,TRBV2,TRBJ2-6,TGTGCCACACAGGACGCCCCCAACTCTGGGGCCAACGTCCTGACTTTC,CATQDAPNSGANVLTF
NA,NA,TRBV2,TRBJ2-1,TGTGCCAGCAGTGAGAGGACCAGGGGTGCTTACAATGAGCAGTTCTTC,CASSERTRGAYNEQFF
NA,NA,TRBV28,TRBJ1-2,TGTGCCAGCAGTTTGCCCGGGACTTATGGCTACACCTTC,CASSLPGTYGYTF
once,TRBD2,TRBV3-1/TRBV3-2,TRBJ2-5,TGTGCCAGCAGCATGGGGGAGGGGCGAAAGACCCAGTACTTC,CASSMGEGRKTQYF
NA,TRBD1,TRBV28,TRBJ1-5,TGTGCCAGCAGTACCGGGACAGGGGGTAGAGGGCAGCCCCAGCATTTT,CASSTGTGGRGQPQHF
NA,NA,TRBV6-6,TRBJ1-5,TGTGCCAGCAGTTACTCAGGACAAACGAGTCAGCCCCAGCATTTT,CASSYSGQTSQPQHF
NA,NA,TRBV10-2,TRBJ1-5,TGCGCCAGCAGTTTTGACATGAATAATCAGCCCCAGCATTTT,CASSFDMNNQPQHF
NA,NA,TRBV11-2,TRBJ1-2,TGTGCCAGCAGCTTTGCCGGGACACCCATAGCTAACTATGGCTACACCTTC,CASSFAGTPIANYGYTF
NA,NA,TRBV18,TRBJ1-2,TGTGCCAGCTCACCACCACAGGATTATGGCTACACCTTC,CASSPPQDYGYTF
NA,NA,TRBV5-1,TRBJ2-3,TGCGCCAGCACCCCTCTCCCCTGGCCCGATACGCAGTATTTT,CASTPLPWPDTQYF
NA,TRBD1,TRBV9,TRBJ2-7,TGTGCCAGCAGCGTGGGGGACAGGGTTGTCTACGAGCAGTACTTC,CASSVGDRVVYEQYF
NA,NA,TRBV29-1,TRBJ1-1,TGCAGCGTTGAAGGGGGAGGCACTGAAGCTTTCTTT,CSVEGGGTEAFF
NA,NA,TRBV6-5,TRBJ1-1,TGTGCCAGCAGTTACGAGGGAAGGACTGAAGCTTTCTTT,CASSYEGRTEAFF
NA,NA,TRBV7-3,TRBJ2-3,TGTGCCAGCAGCACACAAACAGTCACAGATACGCAGTATTTT,CASSTQTVTDTQYF
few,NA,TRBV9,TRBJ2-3,TGTGCCAGCAGCGAGTCAGGGAGCACAGATACGCAGTATTTT,CASSESGSTDTQYF
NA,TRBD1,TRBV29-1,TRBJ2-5,TGCAGCGCCAGGACAGGGGCAGAGACCCAGTACTTC,CSARTGAETQYF
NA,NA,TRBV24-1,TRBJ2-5,TGTGCCACCAGTGATCCCAGGACCTCAGGGGAGACCCAGTACTTC,CATSDPRTSGETQYF
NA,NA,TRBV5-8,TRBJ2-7,TGTGCCAGCAGGCCAAGGGGGGGCGGCCCCTACGAGCAGTACTTC,CASRPRGGGPYEQYF
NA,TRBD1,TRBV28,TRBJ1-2,TGTGCCAGCAGTCCCAACCCGACAGGGGTGTATGGCTACACCTTC,CASSPNPTGVYGYTF
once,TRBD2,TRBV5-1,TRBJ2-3,TGCGCCAGCAGCTGGACCACGTCAGGAGCGGGGGGGGTATCCACAGATACGCAGTATTTT,CASSWTTSGAGGVSTDTQYF
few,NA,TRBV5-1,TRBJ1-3,TGCGCCAGCAGCCTGGGACAAACTGGAAACACCATATATTTT,CASSLGQTGNTIYF
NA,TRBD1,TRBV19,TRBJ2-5,TGTGCCAGTAGTGGGGACAGGCGAAGCCAAGAGACCCAGTACTTC,CASSGDRRSQETQYF
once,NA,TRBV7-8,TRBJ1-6,TGTGCCAGCAAGAGGAGGGGTGATGGTTCACCCCTCCACTTT,CASKRRGDGSPLHF
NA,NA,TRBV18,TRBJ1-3,TGTGCCAGCTCACCACCCGGTCGAGAGCGAAACACCATATATTTT,CASSPPGRERNTIYF